What follows are 6 T cell receptor beta chains derived from one specimen sequenced in a study of T-cell reconstitution after alpha-beta-depleted transplantation in children (dated by TCRdb to the mid-2010s). Receptors were amplified or captured by PCR. TCRdb lists the instrument as Illumina HiSeq 2500. Molecular barcoding was employed in the preparation of TCR libraries, with unique molecular identifiers being used to normalize TCRbeta repertoire quantification. TCRdb handled the public reads itself, with Q25 trimming in fastp and clone calling in MiXCR, and kept productive beta chains. Entries are consolidated by CDR3 protein sequence, retaining the most common genes and DNA. For this sample there are 500,000 or so distinct CDR3 sequences; about 31% appear just once. About 2.3% of the sample is taken by the ten largest. The sequencing here drew on PBMCs from the stem cell graft donor, taken from the stem cell graft. Every receptor here comes from a human donor who donated a stem cell graft to a child with aplastic anemia.

The V call is TRBV7-6, the J call TRBJ2-1; 8 bases are shared with TRBD2. The germline gives CDR1 SGHVS, CDR2 FNYEAQ. The CDR3 extends over 17 amino acids. V trimming: 1 base; J trimming: 4 bases; junction bases outside the gene matches: 9. The CDR3 loop is CASSLVLAGATYNEQFF. For the CDR3, the DNA is TGTGCCAGCAGCTTAGTTCTAGCGGGCGCTACTTACAATGAGCAGTTCTTC.

The CDR3 DNA reads as TGCGCCAGCACCGTAGCGGGAGGGACATACAATGAGCAGTTCTTC. Protein sequence: CASTVAGGTYNEQFF. The V call is TRBV5-1, the J call TRBJ2-1; 11 bases align to TRBD2. With 6 bases clipped from V and 4 bases from J, the junction kept 6 bases outside the gene matches. Germline CDR1 reads SGHRS; CDR2 reads YFSETQ. The CDR3 extends over 15 amino acids.

This clonotype was detected only a few times. The rearrangement uses TRBV5-5 and TRBJ2-5, with 11 bases matching TRBD1. The CDR3 has 16 amino acids. Germline CDR1 and CDR2: SGHKS and YYEKEE (reference sequence). V dropped 3 bases and J dropped 4; count of bases not matched to a gene: 8. This CDR3 reads CASSWRAGTGGETQYF. Here the CDR3 DNA reads TGTGCCAGCAGCTGGCGCGCCGGGACAGGGGGAGAGACCCAGTACTTC.

The V and J genes are TRBV9 and TRBJ1-3, with 8 bases matching TRBD1. The trim removed 0 bases at V and 7 bases at J, leaving 6 bases unmatched. The CDR3 has 15 residues. In germline, CDR1 is SGDLS, CDR2 YYNGEE. DNA for the CDR3: TGTGCCAGCAGCGTAGGACAGGGGACGTCGAACACCATATATTTT. Residues: CASSVGQGTSNTIYF.

DNA for the CDR3: TGTGCCACCAGCAGAGATTTGCACGGGGGCGGCAAGGCTTTCTTT. This sequence encodes CATSRDLHGGGKAFF. The J gene is TRBJ1-1, the V gene TRBV15; D is perhaps TRBD1 (6 bases). Trimming removed 0 bases from V and 11 bases from J, with 19 bases in between. CDR1 LNHNV and CDR2 YYDKDF come from the germline V gene (reference sequence). The CDR3 contains 15 residues.

The chain employs TRBV12-3 or TRBV12-4 and TRBJ1-5; D might be TRBD1 (6 bases). The ends were cut back, 4 bases at V and 2 bases at J, with 9 bases in the middle. The CDR3 runs 14 residues. CDR3 DNA sequence: TGTGCCAGCAGTTCAAGGACAGGCAATCAGCCCCAGCATTTT. It codes for CASSSRTGNQPQHF.